Below, 16 T cell receptor beta chains from the same sample are listed, as sequenced in a study of CD8 T cells in Susac syndrome. Random hexamers were used to reverse transcribe an amount of about 0.45 to 1 ug RNA. TCRdb reprocessed the immunoSEQ multiplex PCR reads via MiXCR and lists one record per CDR3 protein. The sample lists 200,000 or so distinct CDR3 sequences, about 95% seen once, with 0.093% in the top ten. The source material was CD4+ T cells from PBMCs. All receptors come from a human donor with multiple sclerosis.

The rearrangement links TRBV7-3 to TRBJ2-1; 9 nucleotides match TRBD1. The CDR3 loop spans 15 amino acids. The ends lost 6 bases at V and 6 bases at J; junction bases unmatched: 9. CDR1 SGHTA and CDR2 FQGTGA come from the germline V gene. CDR3 nucleotides: TGTGCCAGCAGTAGGGGACAGGGATACATCAATGAGCAGTTCTTC. It translates to CASSRGQGYINEQFF.

The rearrangement joins TRBV27 to TRBJ2-7; 7 nucleotides match TRBD1. The CDR3 consists of 11 residues. Per the germline V gene, CDR1 is MNHEY and CDR2 is SMNVEV (reference sequence). Trimming took 6 bases from V and 6 from J; bases not matched to a gene: 2. CDR3 nucleotide sequence: TGTGCCAGCAGATACAGGGGCGAGCAGTACTTC. Its protein is CASRYRGEQYF.

V and J are TRBV29-1 and TRBJ1-1, with unresolved D. This CDR3 is built from 15 residues. The V and J ends lost 5 bases and 2 bases respectively, with 18 bases between them. Per germline, CDR1 SQVTM and CDR2 ANQGSEA. The chain's CDR3 is CSVLRLIGPNTEAFF. In nucleotides, the CDR3 is TGCAGCGTTCTTCGTCTTATAGGGCCCAACACTGAAGCTTTCTTT.

V usage is TRBV2 and J usage is TRBJ2-2; D is unresolved. This CDR3 has 12 residues. The germline gives CDR1 SNHLY, CDR2 FYNNEI. Trimming left V 1 base short and J 4 bases short, with 1 base between. CDR3 nucleotide sequence: TGTGCCAGCAGTGAAGTCACCGGGGAGCTGTTTTTT. The encoded protein is CASSEVTGELFF.

This chain links TRBV7-9 with TRBJ1-6, with D maybe TRBD1 (6 bases). The CDR3 consists of 13 residues. CDR1 is SEHNR and CDR2 is FQNEAQ in the germline V gene (reference sequence). V lost 5 bases, J lost 11 bases, and 13 bases lay in between. CDR3 sequence (DNA): TGTGCCAGCAGCGCGCCAGGGGACGCACCCCTCCACTTT. Protein sequence: CASSAPGDAPLHF.

This clonotype was found once. The chain joins TRBV5-4 to TRBJ1-1, with 8 bases aligning to TRBD1. J lost 6 bases, V lost 0 bases, and 13 bases had no gene match. This CDR3 comprises 17 residues. CDR1 is SGHNT, CDR2 YYREEE, per germline (reference sequence). The CDR3: CASSLGGSGQGASEAFF. The DNA of the CDR3 is TGTGCCAGCAGCTTGGGGGGATCTGGACAGGGCGCCTCTGAAGCTTTCTTT.

The chain is built from TRBV7-9 and TRBJ1-5; a weak D match, TRBD1 (5 bases). Germline V gene data show CDR1 as SEHNR and CDR2 as FQNEAQ (reference sequence). Trimming removed 5 bases at V and 5 bases at J, with 16 bases between. The CDR3 runs 15 residues. CDR3 residues: CASSPAGQGHQPQHF. The DNA of the CDR3 is TGTGCCAGCAGCCCCGCCGGGCAGGGTCATCAGCCCCAGCATTTT. Full variable domain (remainder filled in from reference TRBV7-9 and TRBJ1-5): DTGVSQNPRHKITKRGQNVTFRCDPISEHNRLYWYRQTLGQGPEFLTYFQNEAQLEKSRLLSDRFSAERPKGSFSTLEIQRTEQGDSAMYLCASSPAGQGHQPQHFGDGTRLSIL.

V and J are TRBV3-1 and TRBJ2-5; TRBD1 agrees at 8 bases. Per germline, CDR1 LGHDT and CDR2 YNNKEL (reference sequence). V was clipped by 6 bases and J by 0 bases; unmatched bases: 3. The CDR3 is made up of 14 amino acids. CDR3 amino acids: CASSHRGYQETQYF. The CDR3 nucleotides are TGTGCCAGCAGTCACAGGGGGTACCAAGAGACCCAGTACTTC.

The V and J genes are TRBV29-1 and TRBJ1-1, with D unresolved. CDR1 is SQVTM and CDR2 is ANQGSEA in the germline V gene. Between the trimmed V and J ends, which lost 5 bases and 2 bases, there was a span of 12 bases. This CDR3 region has 13 residues. CDR3 coding DNA: TGCAGCGTTTCTCCGGGCCTCAACACTGAAGCTTTCTTT. Translating it yields CSVSPGLNTEAFF.

The chain carries TRBV20-1 and TRBJ1-2; D gene unclear. Looked up from germline, CDR1 is DFQATT and CDR2 is SNEGSKA (reference sequence). The CDR3 extends over 11 amino acids. The CDR3 coding sequence is TGCACCGCTGAGACTAACTATGGCTACACCTTC. Translation: CTAETNYGYTF.

The chain carries TRBV12-3 or TRBV12-4 and TRBJ2-5, with 13 positions matching TRBD2. The trim removed 8 bases at V and 5 bases at J, leaving 8 bases unmatched. The CDR3 consists of 15 residues. The CDR3 region has the DNA TGTGCCAGCCTAACTAGCGGGGGGGCCGGTGAGACCCAGTACTTC. Its protein is CASLTSGGAGETQYF.

The chain is built from TRBV7-8 and TRBJ2-1; 11 bases map to TRBD2. With 6 bases clipped from V and 10 bases from J, the junction kept 11 bases outside the gene matches. The CDR3 sequence is 15 residues long. CDR1 is SGHVS and CDR2 is FQNEAQ in the germline V gene. CDR3 amino acids: CASSLSGRASSEQFF. For the CDR3, the DNA is TGTGCCAGCAGTCTTAGCGGGAGGGCCTCATCCGAGCAGTTCTTC.

The chain recombines TRBV29-1 with TRBJ1-2; possibly TRBD1 for D (6 bases). The CDR3 spans 13 residues. Trimming took off 8 bases at V and 6 bases at J, with 19 bases between the two ends. Per the germline V gene, CDR1 is SQVTM and CDR2 is ANQGSEA. This CDR3 reads CSTAYYQGNGYTF. In DNA, the CDR3 is TGCAGCACCGCTTACTACCAGGGGAATGGCTACACCTTC.

This CDR3 reads CSASPSGGAKTQYF. CDR3 bases: TGCAGTGCTAGCCCTAGCGGGGGGGCGAAGACCCAGTACTTC. This chain joins TRBV20-1 and TRBJ2-5; TRBD2 aligns across 12 bases. Germline V gene data show CDR1 as DFQATT and CDR2 as SNEGSKA (reference sequence). V trimming: 3 bases; J trimming: 6 bases; junction bases outside the gene matches: 5. The CDR3 sequence is 14 residues long.

The chain uses TRBV29-1 and TRBJ2-7; D remains ambiguous. From germline, CDR1 is SQVTM and CDR2 ANQGSEA. This CDR3 comprises 11 residues. V shed 6 bases and J shed 4 bases, with 10 bases lying between them. The DNA for the CDR3 is TGCAGCGTATACGACCGGTACGAGCAGTACTTC. Translated, it gives CSVYDRYEQYF.

V and J are TRBV5-8 and TRBJ1-5; D not resolved. The CDR3 runs 14 residues. Germline V gene lookup returns CDR1 SGHTS and CDR2 YDEGEE. The V end lost 4 bases, the J end lost 0 bases, and 8 bases lay between the germline ends. CDR3 DNA: TGTGCCAGCAGCCCCACGTTTAGCAATCAGCCCCAGCATTTT. This encodes CASSPTFSNQPQHF.